This TCR beta chain emerged from a study of T cell repertoires in cytomegalovirus infection. Findings and limits, study-wide: Carriage of CMV together with the relevant HLA was identifiable through cumulative public TCR beta family frequency.

The junction had 9 bases not matched to a gene; V was cut back by 3 bases and J by 0 bases. The CDR3 spans 17 residues. CDR1 is SEHNR and CDR2 is FQNEAQ in the germline V gene (reference sequence). This clonotype appeared many times. The target antigen is unknown. Using its own MiXCR run on the reads, TCRdb lists one record per CDR3 protein. The table has more than 150,000 distinct CDR3 sequences, roughly a fifth seen once. Sequenced: PBMCs. The rearrangement links TRBV7-9 to TRBJ2-7; 9 nucleotides line up with TRBD1. The source is a human donor in good health (CMV status not recorded). Some clones in this sample may be carry-over from other donors' samples. The CDR3 is CASSFPLRDRASYEQYF. The CDR3 DNA is TGTGCCAGCAGCTTCCCCCTCCGGGACAGGGCCTCCTACGAGCAGTACTTC. Together with reference TRBV7-9 and TRBJ2-7, the CDR3 gives the full variable domain: DTGVSQNPRHKITKRGQNVTFRCDPISEHNRLYWYRQTLGQGPEFLTYFQNEAQLEKSRLLSDRFSAERPKGSFSTLEIQRTEQGDSAMYLCASSFPLRDRASYEQYFGPGTRLTVT.